This T cell receptor (beta chain) was identified in a study of blood T cell repertoires in COVID-19. Study-level information: The study drew acute and convalescent COVID-19 samples from the United States, Italy and Spain. Sources were T cells, B-cell-depleted T cells, or PBMCs; the material itself was cDNA or gDNA.

Trimming left V 3 bases short and J 0 bases short, with 11 bases between. CDR1 SGHAT and CDR2 FQNNGV come from the germline V gene. The CDR3 spans 15 residues. The cohort comprised adults aged 18 to 89 years residing in 24 US areas. Participants had their cohort set by participant-reported clinical history. Using immunoSEQ multiplex PCR, the repertoire was profiled, and TCRdb retains in-frame clones only, with some absent. The sample has around 250,000 clones; roughly nine tenths are singletons. V is TRBV11-2 and J is TRBJ1-1; D is undetermined. Sequenced sample: PBMCs or T cells enriched from blood (not recorded which). The sequence came from a human donor in a cohort exposed to, infected with or recovered from COVID-19 (not recorded which). The donor label of this sample is uncertain. DNA for the CDR3: TGTGCCAGCAGCTTGACTGAGACTTTGAACACTGAAGCTTTCTTT. Its protein is CASSLTETLNTEAFF.